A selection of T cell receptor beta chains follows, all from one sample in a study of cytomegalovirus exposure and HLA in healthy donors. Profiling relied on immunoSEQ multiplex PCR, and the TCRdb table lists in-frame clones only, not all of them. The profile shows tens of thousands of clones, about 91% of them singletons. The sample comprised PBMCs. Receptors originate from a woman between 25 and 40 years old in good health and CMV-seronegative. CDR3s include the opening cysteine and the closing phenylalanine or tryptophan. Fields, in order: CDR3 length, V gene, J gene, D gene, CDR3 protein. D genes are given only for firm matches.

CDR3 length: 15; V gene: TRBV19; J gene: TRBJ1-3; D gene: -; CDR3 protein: CASSTGVSSGNTIYF
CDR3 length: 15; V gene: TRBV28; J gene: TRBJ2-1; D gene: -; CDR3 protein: CASSLPGLATNEQFF
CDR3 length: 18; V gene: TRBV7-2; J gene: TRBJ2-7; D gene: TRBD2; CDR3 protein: CASSLDGSAGGFSYEQYF
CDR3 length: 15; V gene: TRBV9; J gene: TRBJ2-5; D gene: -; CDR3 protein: CASSGGWVPQETQYF
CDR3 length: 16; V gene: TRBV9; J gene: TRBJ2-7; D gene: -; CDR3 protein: CASSPESAGWGSEQYF
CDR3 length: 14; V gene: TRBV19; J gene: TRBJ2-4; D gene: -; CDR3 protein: CASSIVLAKNIQYF
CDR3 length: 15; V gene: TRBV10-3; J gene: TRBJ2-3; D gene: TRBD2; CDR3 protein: CAITTTSGNQDTQYF
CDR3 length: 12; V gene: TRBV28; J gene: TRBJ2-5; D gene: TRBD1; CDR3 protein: CASLQGTETQYF
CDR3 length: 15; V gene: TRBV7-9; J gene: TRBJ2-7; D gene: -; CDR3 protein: CASSLDSGTSYEQYF
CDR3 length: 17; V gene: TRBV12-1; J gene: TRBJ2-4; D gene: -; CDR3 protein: CASSPRLGALAKNIQYF
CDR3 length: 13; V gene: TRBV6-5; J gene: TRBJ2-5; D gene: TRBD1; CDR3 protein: CASTDTGVETQYF
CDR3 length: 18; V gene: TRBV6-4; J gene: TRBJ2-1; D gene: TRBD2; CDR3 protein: CASSDPGTSGFSYNEQFF
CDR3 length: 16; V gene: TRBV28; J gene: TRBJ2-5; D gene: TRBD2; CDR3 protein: CASSLGLAGVGETQYF
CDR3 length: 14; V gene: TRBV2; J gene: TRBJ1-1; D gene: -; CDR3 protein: CASSFGTEGTEAFF
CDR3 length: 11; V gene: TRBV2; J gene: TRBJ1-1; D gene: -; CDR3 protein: CASKSAGKAFF
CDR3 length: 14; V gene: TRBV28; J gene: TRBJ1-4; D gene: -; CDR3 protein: CASIGIQINEKLFF
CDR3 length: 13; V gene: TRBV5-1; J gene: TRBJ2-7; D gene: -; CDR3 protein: CASSLDIAYEQYF
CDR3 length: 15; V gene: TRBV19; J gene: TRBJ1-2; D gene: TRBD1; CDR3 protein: CASSLALNRGDGYTF
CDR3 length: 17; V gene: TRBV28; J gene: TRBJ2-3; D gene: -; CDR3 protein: CASSFRIRVQGTDTQYF
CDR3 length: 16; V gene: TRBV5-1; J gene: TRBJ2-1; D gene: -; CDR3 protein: CASSYGSGNRENEQFF
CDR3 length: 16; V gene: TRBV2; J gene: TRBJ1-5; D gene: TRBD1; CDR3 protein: CASSEGTVRENQPQHF
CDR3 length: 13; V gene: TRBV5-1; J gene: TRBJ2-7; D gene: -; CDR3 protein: CASSEDLSYEQYF
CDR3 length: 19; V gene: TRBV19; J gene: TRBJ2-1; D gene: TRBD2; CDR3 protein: CASSRLTGGLAGPYNEQFF
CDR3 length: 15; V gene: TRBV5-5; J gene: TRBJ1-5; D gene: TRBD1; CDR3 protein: CASSRTGQGEQPQHF
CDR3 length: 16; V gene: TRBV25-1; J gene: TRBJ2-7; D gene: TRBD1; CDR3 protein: CASTPETGTGSYEQYF
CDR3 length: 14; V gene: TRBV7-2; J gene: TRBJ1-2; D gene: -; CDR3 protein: CASTRVAGEGGYTF
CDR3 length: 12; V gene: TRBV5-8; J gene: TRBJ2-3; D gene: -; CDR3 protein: CASSLAYFPQYF
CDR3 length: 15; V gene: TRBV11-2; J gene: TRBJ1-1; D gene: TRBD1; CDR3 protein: CASSPRQGSFTEAFF
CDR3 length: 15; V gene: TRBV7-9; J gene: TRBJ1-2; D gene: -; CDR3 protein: CASSLGSGADYGYTF
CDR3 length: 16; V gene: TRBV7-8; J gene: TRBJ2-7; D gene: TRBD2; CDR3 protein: CASSRIAGTVPYEQYF
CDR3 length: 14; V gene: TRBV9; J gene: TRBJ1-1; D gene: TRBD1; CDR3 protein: CASSVGPGGTEAFF
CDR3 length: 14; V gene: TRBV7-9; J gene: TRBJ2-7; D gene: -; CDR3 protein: CASSLGQPLFEQYF
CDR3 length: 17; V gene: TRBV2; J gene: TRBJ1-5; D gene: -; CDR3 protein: CASSLTGQPYSNQPQHF
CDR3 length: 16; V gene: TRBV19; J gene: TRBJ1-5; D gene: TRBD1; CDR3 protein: CASSFGQGGSWQPQHF
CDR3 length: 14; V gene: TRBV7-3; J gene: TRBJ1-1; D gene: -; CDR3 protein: CASSLGGLDTEAFF
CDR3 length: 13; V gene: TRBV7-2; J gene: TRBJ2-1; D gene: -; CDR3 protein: CASSLETLTQRFF
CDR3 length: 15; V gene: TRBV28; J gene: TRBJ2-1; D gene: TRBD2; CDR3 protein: CASSFSSGGYNEQFF
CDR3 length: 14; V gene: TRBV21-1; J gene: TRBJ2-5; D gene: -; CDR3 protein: CVSSHLYEQETQYF
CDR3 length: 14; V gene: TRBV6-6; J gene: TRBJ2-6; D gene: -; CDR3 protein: CASASTSGANVLTF
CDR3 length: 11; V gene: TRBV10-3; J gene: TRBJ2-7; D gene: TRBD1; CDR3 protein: CAIEGQGEQYF
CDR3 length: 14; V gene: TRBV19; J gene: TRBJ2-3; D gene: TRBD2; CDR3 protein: CASSTSATTDTQYF
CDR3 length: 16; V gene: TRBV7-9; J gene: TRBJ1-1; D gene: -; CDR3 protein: CASTEGNRGTNTEAFF
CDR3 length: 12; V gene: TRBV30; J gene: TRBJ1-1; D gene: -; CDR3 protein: CAWSGWRSEAFF
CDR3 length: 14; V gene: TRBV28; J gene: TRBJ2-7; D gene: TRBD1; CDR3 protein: CASRPGQGGYEQYF
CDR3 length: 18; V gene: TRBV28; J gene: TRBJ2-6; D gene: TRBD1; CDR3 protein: CASSLTAEGADGANVLTF
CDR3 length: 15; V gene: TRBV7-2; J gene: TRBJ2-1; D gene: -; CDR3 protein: CASSLDRVVSNEQFF
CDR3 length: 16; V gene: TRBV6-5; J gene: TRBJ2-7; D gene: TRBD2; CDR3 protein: CASSYSGPSGSSEQYF
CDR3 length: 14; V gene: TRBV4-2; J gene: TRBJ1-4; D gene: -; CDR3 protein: CASSQDTPPSRLFF
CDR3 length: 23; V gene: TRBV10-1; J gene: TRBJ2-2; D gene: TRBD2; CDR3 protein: CASRSIMKSNGTSFTGNTGELFF
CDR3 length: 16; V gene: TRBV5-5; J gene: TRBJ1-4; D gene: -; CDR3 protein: CASSLVGSPLNEKLFF
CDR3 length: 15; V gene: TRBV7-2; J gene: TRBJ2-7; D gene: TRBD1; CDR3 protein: CASSLEWDRSYEQYF